Presented here are 27 T cell receptor beta chains from one specimen sequenced in a study of T cells after yellow fever vaccination. From the 5' RACE reads, TCRdb called clonotypes with MiXCR, one entry per CDR3 protein. The table shows over 150,000 distinct CDR3 sequences, with approximately 6.2% occurring only once. This specimen consisted of CD4+ T cells sorted from PBMCs, obtained on the day of the first yellow fever vaccination. The receptors shown here come from a man younger than 35 who received the YFV17D yellow fever vaccine.

This sequence joins TRBV11-2 and TRBJ2-7; D gene ambiguous. This CDR3 has 14 amino acids. Trimming took off 2 bases at V and 3 bases at J, with 11 bases between the two ends. The germline CDR1 and CDR2 sequences are SGHAT and FQNNGV. In DNA form, the CDR3 reads TGTGCCAGCAGCTTAATGGCAGCTGACTACGAGCAGTACTTC. This codes for CASSLMAADYEQYF.

The chain has TRBV7-2 and TRBJ1-2; D remains ambiguous. In germline, CDR1 is SGHTA, CDR2 FQGNSA. The germline V and J ends were trimmed by 2 bases and 4 bases, with 8 bases remaining between them. CDR3 size: 13 residues. CDR3 protein: CASSLPGFYGYTF. The DNA for the CDR3 is TGTGCCAGCAGCTTACCGGGATTCTATGGCTACACCTTC.

This clonotype was seen many times. V and J are TRBV28 and TRBJ2-7; weak D call: TRBD1 (5 bases). V gave up 6 bases and J gave up 2 bases, with 14 bases separating them. From germline, CDR1 is MDHEN and CDR2 SYDVKM. The CDR3 covers 14 residues. In DNA, the CDR3 is TGTGCCAGCAGAAGCCACAGGAGAACCTACGAGCAGTACTTC. This encodes CASRSHRRTYEQYF. The whole variable domain, remainder taken from reference TRBV28 and TRBJ2-7, is DVKVTQSSRYLVKRTGEKVFLECVQDMDHENMFWYRQDPGLGLRLIYFSYDVKMKEKGDIPEGYSVSREKKERFSLILESASTNQTSMYLCASRSHRRTYEQYFGPGTRLTVT.

The table lists this clonotype with a few counts. The chain employs TRBV7-2 and TRBJ1-3; D gene unclear. Germline CDR1 and CDR2: SGHTA and FQGNSA. Trimming shortened V by 3 bases and J by 0 bases, and 12 bases separated the two germline ends. There are 16 residues in the CDR3. Here the CDR3 reads CASSFGVTGSGNTIYF. CDR3 sequence (DNA): TGTGCCAGCAGCTTTGGGGTGACCGGCTCTGGAAACACCATATATTTT.

Ten or more counts support this clonotype. DNA for the CDR3: TGTGCCAGCAGCCAAGTCCCAGGGATGAATTCACCCCTCCACTTT. Translated, it gives CASSQVPGMNSPLHF. V usage is TRBV3-1 and J usage is TRBJ1-6; D is possibly TRBD1 (5 bases). The germline V gene has CDR1 LGHDT and CDR2 YNNKEL (reference sequence). Trimming removed 1 base from V and 7 bases from J, with 11 bases in between. This CDR3 spans 15 amino acids.

This clonotype was seen at least ten times. The V and J genes are TRBV5-1 and TRBJ2-5; D unresolved. Germline CDR1 reads SGHRS; CDR2 reads YFSETQ. Trimming cost V 3 bases and J 5 bases, with 5 bases left between them. The CDR3 is 11 amino acids. The CDR3 nucleotides are TGCGCCAGCAGCTCCAGGGAGACCCAGTACTTC. It encodes CASSSRETQYF.

The chain recombines TRBV18 with TRBJ1-4; possibly TRBD1 for D (5 bases). The germline CDR1 and CDR2 sequences are KGHSH and LQKENI. The CDR3 spans 15 residues. Trimming left V 5 bases short and J 8 bases short, with 18 bases between. The CDR3 sequence: CASSSPGRQGEKLFF. The CDR3 bases are TGTGCCAGCTCATCCCCGGGACGCCAGGGCGAAAAACTGTTTTTT.

This clonotype was observed a handful of times. V usage is TRBV4-3 and J usage is TRBJ1-2; no reliable D call. CDR3 length: 13 residues. CDR1 is LGHNA, CDR2 YSLEER, per germline. Trimming removed 2 bases from V and 5 bases from J, with 9 bases in between. DNA of the CDR3: TGCGCCAGCAGCCAATCCATTAGGTATGGCTACACCTTC. This sequence encodes CASSQSIRYGYTF.

V usage is TRBV20-1 and J usage is TRBJ2-7; 8 bases match TRBD2. The CDR3 loop spans 14 amino acids. V lost 5 bases, J lost 0 bases, and 6 bases stayed unmatched. Germline V gene lookup returns CDR1 DFQATT and CDR2 SNEGSKA (reference sequence). CDR3 coding DNA: TGCAGTGCTCTATTAGCGGGGAGCTCCTACGAGCAGTACTTC. It yields the protein CSALLAGSSYEQYF.

This chain joins TRBV20-1 and TRBJ2-2; a possible D gene is TRBD1 (6 bases). This CDR3 comprises 14 residues. V dropped 5 bases and J dropped 0 bases, with 10 bases sitting between them. Germline values: CDR1 DFQATT, CDR2 SNEGSKA (reference sequence). The CDR3 nucleotides read TGCAGTGCTTCCCGACAGGCGAACACCGGGGAGCTGTTTTTT. This sequence encodes CSASRQANTGELFF.

This clonotype was picked up a small number of times. This chain links TRBV11-2 with TRBJ2-5; maybe TRBD2 (6 bases). The CDR3 covers 17 residues. The V gene's germline CDR1 is SGHAT and CDR2 FQNNGV. Trimming cost V 4 bases and J 4 bases, with 22 bases left between them. CDR3 in DNA: TGTGCCAGCAGCTACTTCCGGGACTCCCACGGAGGAGAGACCCAGTACTTC. This encodes CASSYFRDSHGGETQYF.

This clonotype was counted between two and nine times. The chain joins TRBV5-6 to TRBJ2-3; the D gene is possibly TRBD1 (6 bases). Trimming shortened V by 4 bases and J by 1 base, and 19 bases separated the two germline ends. The CDR3 spans 17 residues. From germline, CDR1 is SGHDT and CDR2 YYEEEE. The CDR3 bases are TGTGCCAGCAGCACCGGACAGACCTACAGTGGCACAGATACGCAGTATTTT. Encoded protein: CASSTGQTYSGTDTQYF.

This clonotype has at least ten counts. V is TRBV29-1 and J is TRBJ1-5, with 7 bases lining up with TRBD1. The V and J ends lost 6 bases and 4 bases, in that order; junction bases with no gene match: 6. Germline lookup yields CDR1 SQVTM and CDR2 ANQGSEA. The CDR3 consists of 13 residues. The CDR3 is CSVAGTANQPQHF. In DNA form, the CDR3 reads TGCAGCGTCGCTGGGACAGCTAATCAGCCCCAGCATTTT. Using reference TRBV29-1 and TRBJ1-5 for the parts outside the CDR3, the full variable domain is SAVISQKPSRDICQRGTSLTIQCQVDSQVTMMFWYRQQPGQSLTLIATANQGSEATYESGFVIDKFPISRPNLTFSTLTVSNMSPEDSSIYLCSVAGTANQPQHFGDGTRLSIL.

This clonotype came up a few times. The chain couples TRBV12-3 or TRBV12-4 to TRBJ2-3; tentatively, D is TRBD2 (7 bases). The CDR3 sequence is 15 residues long. V was pared by 1 base and J by 1 base, with 9 bases between. CDR3 residues: CASSLEGGRTDTQYF. The CDR3 region has the DNA TGTGCCAGCAGTTTAGAGGGGGGGCGCACAGATACGCAGTATTTT.

This clonotype was counted many times. The gene calls are TRBV7-2 and TRBJ1-6, with D uncertain. V dropped 4 bases and J dropped 0 bases, with 13 bases sitting between them. The germline CDR1 and CDR2 sequences are SGHTA and FQGNSA. The CDR3 is made up of 17 amino acids. For the CDR3, the DNA is TGTGCCAGCAGCTCCCAGGACCGCAGCTCCTATAATTCACCCCTCCACTTT. Translated, it gives CASSSQDRSSYNSPLHF.

The chain is built from TRBV6-2 or TRBV6-3 and TRBJ2-7, with D maybe TRBD1 (5 bases). V lost 9 bases, J lost 5 bases, and 17 bases lay in between. The CDR3 is 13 residues long. Looked up from germline, CDR1 is MNHEY and CDR2 is SVGEGT. The CDR3 nucleotides are TGTGCCAGTCGCCAGGGTGGAAGAAACGAGCAGTACTTC. The encoded protein is CASRQGGRNEQYF.

This clonotype was counted a few times. CDR3 DNA: TGTGCCAGCAGTTACTCGATACTTAAGGGGTCCTACAATGAGCAGTTCTTC. Translated, it gives CASSYSILKGSYNEQFF. This sequence joins TRBV6-2 or TRBV6-3 and TRBJ2-1; D is possibly TRBD1 (5 bases). The CDR3 is made up of 17 amino acids. Germline CDR1 MNHEY, CDR2 SVGEGT. Trimming left V 0 bases short and J 1 base short, with 13 bases between.

This clonotype was seen at least ten times. This chain uses TRBV20-1 with TRBJ2-5; D gene ambiguous. The V and J ends lost 2 bases and 1 base respectively, with 5 bases between them. Germline CDR1 is DFQATT and CDR2 is SNEGSKA (reference sequence). The CDR3 runs to 12 residues. DNA of the CDR3: TGCAGTGCTAGATTTGGCCAAGAGACCCAGTACTTC. Translating gives CSARFGQETQYF.

This clonotype showed up many times. The gene calls are TRBV7-9 and TRBJ2-3; 8 nucleotides match TRBD1. CDR1 SEHNR and CDR2 FQNEAQ come from the germline V gene (reference sequence). The V segment lost 4 bases and the J segment 1 base; nucleotides outside the gene matches: 4. The CDR3 loop spans 15 amino acids. As DNA, the CDR3 is TGTGCCAGCAGCTCCGGACAGGGAGGCACAGATACGCAGTATTTT. Its protein product is CASSSGQGGTDTQYF.

This clonotype has only a few counts. V usage is TRBV6-1 and J usage is TRBJ2-4, with a tentative D call TRBD2 (7 bases). The CDR3 runs to 14 residues. Looked up from germline, CDR1 is MNHNS and CDR2 is SASEGT. Trimming took 6 bases from V and 1 from J, leaving 10 bases between them. DNA of the CDR3: TGTGCCAGCAGGGAGGGGGGGGCCAAAAACATTCAGTACTTC. The encoded protein is CASREGGAKNIQYF.

The CDR3 loop reads CASSPQGGAGANVLTF. As DNA, the CDR3 is TGTGCCAGCAGCCCTCAGGGGGGAGCTGGGGCCAACGTCCTGACTTTC. The chain is built from TRBV7-2 and TRBJ2-6, with D possibly TRBD1 on 7 matching bases. The V gene lost 5 bases and the J gene lost 2 bases, with 13 bases spanning the gap. CDR1 SGHTA and CDR2 FQGNSA come from the germline V gene. The CDR3 is 16 residues long.

The chain employs TRBV3-1 and TRBJ1-2; 11 positions match TRBD1. CDR1 and CDR2 from the germline V gene are LGHDT and YNNKEL (reference sequence). The junction had 6 bases not matched to a gene; V was cut back by 5 bases and J by 7 bases. This CDR3 has 14 amino acids. DNA of the CDR3: TGTGCCAGCAGCTTCAAGGACAGGGGGCTTGGCTACACCTTC. The encoded protein is CASSFKDRGLGYTF.

This clonotype showed up many times. The chain joins TRBV29-1 to TRBJ2-1; maybe TRBD1 (6 bases). Germline loops: CDR1 SQVTM, CDR2 ANQGSEA. V lost 7 bases to trimming and J lost 15 bases, with 19 bases between them. There are 11 residues in the CDR3. CDR3 region: CSASTQGSGFF. CDR3 DNA sequence: TGCAGCGCATCTACACAGGGATCGGGGTTCTTC.

This clonotype occurred a few times. The chain has TRBV5-1 and TRBJ2-2, with D perhaps matching TRBD2 (6 bases). Germline V gene sequence: CDR1 SGHRS, CDR2 YFSETQ. With 0 bases removed from V and 5 bases from J, the gap between germline ends came to 14 bases. The CDR3 runs 16 residues. The CDR3 coding sequence is TGCGCCAGCAGCTTGGGCGCGGGGCCTGTTACCGGGGAGCTGTTTTTT. This sequence encodes CASSLGAGPVTGELFF. Variable domain in full (rest from reference TRBV5-1 and TRBJ2-2): KAGVTQTPRYLIKTRGQQVTLSCSPISGHRSVSWYQQTPGQGLQFLFEYFSETQRNKGNFPGRFSGRQFSNSRSEMNVSTLELGDSALYLCASSLGAGPVTGELFFGEGSRLTVL.

Turning to this clonotype: One base away lies a much larger clone, so this may be a sequencing read error. The CDR3 does not end in the conserved phenylalanine or tryptophan, so this is likely a read error. The chain combines TRBV5-1 with TRBJ2-2; D may be TRBD1 (5 bases). V lost 2 bases and J lost 3, with 14 bases in between. This CDR3 spans 16 amino acids. The germline gives CDR1 SGHRS, CDR2 YFSETQ. The chain's CDR3 is CASSFEDSPYTGELFS. The CDR3 DNA reads TGCGCCAGCAGCTTCGAAGACAGCCCGTACACCGGGGAGCTGTTTTCT.

J is TRBJ1-2 and V is TRBV6-2 or TRBV6-3; no reliable D call. Per germline, CDR1 MNHEY and CDR2 SVGEGT. V dropped 6 bases and J dropped 4 bases, with 21 bases sitting between them. The CDR3 has 16 residues. In nucleotides, the CDR3 is TGTGCCAGCAGGAATCCAAGGGCCCTGGTGAGCTATGGCTACACCTTC. As protein: CASRNPRALVSYGYTF.

This clonotype was seen at least ten times. V and J are TRBV20-1 and TRBJ1-2, with D uncertain. The V and J ends lost 3 bases and 2 bases respectively, with 10 bases between them. Germline V gene data show CDR1 as DFQATT and CDR2 as SNEGSKA (reference sequence). The CDR3 sequence is 13 residues long. DNA for the CDR3: TGCAGTGCTAGGTTGGACGAGAACTATGGCTACACCTTC. This codes for CSARLDENYGYTF.